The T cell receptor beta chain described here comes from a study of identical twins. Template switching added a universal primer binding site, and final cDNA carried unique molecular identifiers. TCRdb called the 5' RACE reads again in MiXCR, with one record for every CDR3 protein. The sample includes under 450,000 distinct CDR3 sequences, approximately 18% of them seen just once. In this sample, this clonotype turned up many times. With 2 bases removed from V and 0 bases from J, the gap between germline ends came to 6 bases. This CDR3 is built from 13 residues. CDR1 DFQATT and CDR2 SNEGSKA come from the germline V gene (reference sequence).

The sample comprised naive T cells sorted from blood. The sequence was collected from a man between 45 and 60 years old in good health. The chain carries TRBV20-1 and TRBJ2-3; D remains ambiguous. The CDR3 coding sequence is TGCAGTGCTAGACTCGGGAGCACAGATACGCAGTATTTT. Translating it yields CSARLGSTDTQYF.